This T cell receptor (beta chain) was recovered during a study of Ad26.COV2.S vaccination and SARS-CoV-2 variants. Study results and limitations: People given the vaccine had a wider spike-specific TCR breadth than placebo recipients did.

Germline CDR1 is SEHNR and CDR2 is FQNEAQ (reference sequence). V was clipped by 2 bases and J by 4 bases, with 12 bases between them. The CDR3 spans 14 residues. On this clone itself: Antigen specificity is unknown.

Assay: immunoSEQ multiplex PCR; the TCRdb copy retains only in-frame clones and omits some. The sample contains 300,000 to 400,000 clones, about 85% of which appear only once. Treatment noted: about 20 received Ad26.COV2.S at low or high dose, single or two shots; a few received placebo; per-sample allocation not given. Samples came from day 63 after the first vaccine or placebo injection. The receptor comes from a person between 18 and 59 years old who received the Ad26.COV2.S COVID-19 vaccine or a placebo. Here the sequenced sample was peripheral blood, taken in a trial of Ad26.COV2.S vaccine versus placebo. The V gene is TRBV7-9, the J gene TRBJ2-7, with a possible D match to TRBD1 (5 bases). Written as DNA, the CDR3 is TGTGCCAGCAGCTTATCAGCAGGGATTTACGAGCAGTACTTC. It yields the protein CASSLSAGIYEQYF.